Following are 27 T cell receptor beta chains from one sample sequenced in a study of STAT5B mutations in CD4+ large granular lymphocyte leukemia. Produced via immunoSEQ multiplex PCR; TCRdb's table is partial and in-frame only. This sample has roughly 30,000 clones; 65% to 75% occur once, and the top ten carry 0.85% to 1.2%. Sequenced: CD4+ T cells from blood buffy coats. These receptors all come from a human donor in good health.

The V and J genes are TRBV5-1 and TRBJ1-1; a weak D match, TRBD1 (5 bases). Trimming removed 7 bases at V and 2 bases at J, with 18 bases between. This CDR3 spans 15 amino acids. Germline loops: CDR1 SGHRS, CDR2 YFSETQ. CDR3 sequence reads: CASRRTLRANTEAFF. The CDR3 DNA sequence: TGCGCCAGCCGACGGACATTGAGGGCTAACACTGAAGCTTTCTTT.

The chain carries TRBV10-2 and TRBJ2-5, with no clear D. Germline-derived CDR1 and CDR2 are WSHSY and SAAADI. The V end was cut by 3 bases, the J end by 5 bases, with 4 bases between. CDR3 size: 11 residues. In nucleotides, the CDR3 is TGCGCCAGCAGTGAAAGGGAGACCCAGTACTTC. Amino acid sequence: CASSERETQYF.

The chain carries TRBV11-3 and TRBJ2-3; either TRBD1 or TRBD2 may supply D (5 bases each). The CDR3 has 17 residues. V lost 4 bases and J lost 0, with 17 bases in between. Germline V gene sequence: CDR1 SGHNT, CDR2 YENEEA. This CDR3 is CASSSRDGPPSTDTQYF. The CDR3 nucleotides read TGTGCCAGCAGCTCCCGGGACGGACCTCCTAGCACAGATACGCAGTATTTT. The entire variable domain, with the rest obtained from reference TRBV11-3 and TRBJ2-3, is as follows: EAGVVQSPRYKIIEKKQPVAFWCNPISGHNTLYWYLQNLGQGPELLIRYENEEAVDDSQLPKDRFSAERLKGVDSTLKIQPAELGDSAVYLCASSSRDGPPSTDTQYFGPGTRLTVL.

This chain joins TRBV7-2 and TRBJ1-5, with a weak D call TRBD1 (6 bases). This CDR3 is 15 amino acids long. V was shortened by 2 bases and J by 1 base, with 9 bases between the two germline ends. CDR1 is SGHTA and CDR2 is FQGNSA in the germline V gene. The CDR3 protein is CASSLTQGSNQPQHF. As DNA, the CDR3 is TGTGCCAGCAGCTTAACGCAGGGGAGCAATCAGCCCCAGCATTTT.

The chain has TRBV5-8 and TRBJ2-3, with D uncertain. CDR3 size: 15 residues. The germline V gene encodes CDR1 SGHTS and CDR2 YDEGEE. The ends were cut back, 2 bases at V and 5 bases at J, with 15 bases in the middle. CDR3 DNA: TGTGCCAGCAGCTTTACGGCCGGATCAGGAGATACGCAGTATTTT. Protein: CASSFTAGSGDTQYF.

J is TRBJ2-7 and V is TRBV10-2, with 7 bases aligning to TRBD1. After removal of 6 bases from V and 2 bases from J, the junction contained 7 bases not matched to a gene. Germline CDR1 is WSHSY and CDR2 is SAAADI. The length of the CDR3 is 14 residues. The CDR3 protein is CASRDRVSPYEQYV. In DNA form, the CDR3 reads TGCGCCAGCAGAGACAGGGTTTCACCCTACGAGCAGTACGTC.

V and J are TRBV6-6 and TRBJ2-3; maybe TRBD2 (5 bases). This CDR3 comprises 12 residues. V dropped 6 bases and J dropped 14 bases, with 18 bases sitting between them. Germline CDR1 and CDR2: MNHNY and SVGAGI (reference sequence). The CDR3 DNA is TGTGCCAGCAGGTATGCCCAGGACTGGCTGTATTTT. It is translated as CASRYAQDWLYF.

The chain recombines TRBV28 with TRBJ2-5, with 8 nucleotides matching TRBD1. V was pared by 6 bases and J by 4 bases, with 7 bases of the junction left unmatched. The CDR3 covers 14 residues. Per the germline V gene, CDR1 is MDHEN and CDR2 is SYDVKM. The DNA of the CDR3 is TGTGCCAGCAGGGAAGGACAGGGTACAGAGACCCAGTACTTC. Residues: CASREGQGTETQYF.

V is TRBV15 and J is TRBJ1-2, with 12 bases identical to TRBD1. There are 18 residues in the CDR3. Germline-derived CDR1 and CDR2 are LNHNV and YYDKDF (reference sequence). The V segment lost 3 bases and the J segment 4 bases; nucleotides outside the gene matches: 12. The CDR3 protein is CATSSDQMGTGGVYGYTF. The DNA of the CDR3 is TGTGCCACCAGCAGTGATCAGATGGGGACAGGGGGCGTCTATGGCTACACCTTC.

This clone was seen more than once but under ten times. The chain employs TRBV29-1 and TRBJ2-3; TRBD2 matches 10 bases. The J segment lost 2 bases and the V segment lost 4 bases, leaving 9 bases of the junction unmatched. There are 16 residues in the CDR3. Germline CDR1 and CDR2: SQVTM and ANQGSEA. CDR3 nucleotides: TGCAGCGTTGCACTTGCTAGCGGGGGCCTCACAGATACGCAGTATTTT. Protein sequence: CSVALASGGLTDTQYF.

The V and J genes are TRBV5-4 and TRBJ1-1; 7 bases map to TRBD1. V trimming: 2 bases; J trimming: 0 bases; junction bases outside the gene matches: 7. Germline CDR1 and CDR2: SGHNT and YYREEE (reference sequence). CDR3 length equals 16 residues. The CDR3, as DNA: TGTGCCAGCAGCTTACCGGGACAGAGAATGAACACTGAAGCTTTCTTT. Translated, it gives CASSLPGQRMNTEAFF.

The chain carries TRBV27 and TRBJ1-6; no clear D. Germline V lookup: CDR1 MNHEY, CDR2 SMNVEV (reference sequence). V lost 8 bases and J lost 7, with 9 bases in between. This CDR3 spans 12 amino acids. For the CDR3, the DNA is TGTGCCAGCGGCGGATTAAATTCACCCCTCCACTTT. The encoded protein is CASGGLNSPLHF.

This CDR3 is CASSLDELAPTDTQYF. CDR3 sequence (DNA): TGCGCCAGCAGCTTGGATGAACTAGCGCCCACAGATACGCAGTATTTT. This chain uses TRBV5-1 with TRBJ2-3; TRBD2 aligns across 7 bases. CDR1 and CDR2 from the germline V gene are SGHRS and YFSETQ. V trimming: 0 bases; J trimming: 2 bases; junction bases outside the gene matches: 6. CDR3 length: 16 residues. Full variable domain (remainder filled in from reference TRBV5-1 and TRBJ2-3): KAGVTQTPRYLIKTRGQQVTLSCSPISGHRSVSWYQQTPGQGLQFLFEYFSETQRNKGNFPGRFSGRQFSNSRSEMNVSTLELGDSALYLCASSLDELAPTDTQYFGPGTRLTVL.

This chain connects TRBV7-2 to TRBJ1-1; no definite D call. The CDR3 is made up of 13 amino acids. The V end lost 0 bases, the J end lost 1 base, and 3 bases lay between the germline ends. The germline gives CDR1 SGHTA, CDR2 FQGNSA. The chain's CDR3 is CASSLAQNTEAFF. The CDR3 nucleotides are TGTGCCAGCAGCTTAGCACAGAACACTGAAGCTTTCTTT.

In this sample, this clone turned up a few times. The chain employs TRBV4-1 and TRBJ2-7, with 11 positions matching TRBD2. Trimming cost V 4 bases and J 3 bases; bases outside gene matches: 8. Per the germline V gene, CDR1 is MGHRA and CDR2 is YSYEKL. The CDR3 contains 16 residues. The chain's CDR3 is CASSRTATSGSYEQYF. The CDR3 bases are TGCGCCAGCAGCCGGACGGCTACTAGCGGGAGCTACGAGCAGTACTTC.

The gene calls are TRBV19 and TRBJ1-4, with D possibly being TRBD1 (5 bases). V was shortened by 3 bases and J by 4 bases, with 12 bases between the two germline ends. The germline V gene encodes CDR1 LNHDA and CDR2 SQIVND (reference sequence). There are 15 residues in the CDR3. For the CDR3, the DNA is TGTGCCAGTAGTATCTCCAGGGCGGGTAATGAAAAACTGTTTTTT. Residues: CASSISRAGNEKLFF.

V and J are TRBV4-1 and TRBJ2-1, with D possibly matching TRBD2 (6 bases). This CDR3 has 15 amino acids. V gave up 1 base and J gave up 2 bases, with 9 bases separating them. In germline, CDR1 is MGHRA, CDR2 YSYEKL. This chain's CDR3 is CASSQAGLTYNEQFF. CDR3 bases: TGCGCCAGCAGCCAAGCGGGACTTACCTACAATGAGCAGTTCTTC.

This clone showed up just a few times. The gene calls are TRBV7-2 and TRBJ1-5; no firm D call. Trimming took 5 bases from V and 4 from J, leaving 9 bases between them. The germline V gene encodes CDR1 SGHTA and CDR2 FQGNSA. The CDR3 is 13 amino acids. CDR3 sequence (DNA): TGTGCCAGCAGCCCCGTCTTTAATCAGCCCCAGCATTTT. Encoded protein: CASSPVFNQPQHF.

The V and J genes are TRBV7-2 and TRBJ2-2, with 8 positions matching TRBD2. The germline V gene has CDR1 SGHTA and CDR2 FQGNSA. The trim removed 7 bases at V and 1 base at J, leaving 2 bases unmatched. The CDR3 has 14 amino acids. CDR3 sequence reads: CASKRELNTGELFF. The CDR3 nucleotides are TGTGCCAGCAAGCGGGAGCTGAACACCGGGGAGCTGTTTTTT.

The chain has TRBV5-1 and TRBJ1-6, with D tentatively TRBD1 (6 bases). Germline-derived CDR1 and CDR2 are SGHRS and YFSETQ. V was pared by 2 bases and J by 7 bases, with 10 bases between. CDR3 length equals 14 residues. The DNA of the CDR3 is TGCGCCAGCAGCTTACAGGGCGGCAATTCACCCCTCCACTTT. Residues: CASSLQGGNSPLHF. Combining the CDR3 with reference TRBV5-1 and TRBJ1-6 gives the whole variable domain KAGVTQTPRYLIKTRGQQVTLSCSPISGHRSVSWYQQTPGQGLQFLFEYFSETQRNKGNFPGRFSGRQFSNSRSEMNVSTLELGDSALYLCASSLQGGNSPLHFGNGTRLTVT.

This chain uses TRBV30 with TRBJ2-7, with D maybe TRBD2 (5 bases). The CDR3 loop spans 13 amino acids. Per the germline V gene, CDR1 is GTSNPN and CDR2 is SVGIG (reference sequence). The CDR3 DNA reads as TGTGCAAGTTCATCCGGACTGTTCTCTCAGCAGTACTTC. Its protein is CASSSGLFSQQYF.

This chain connects TRBV9 to TRBJ2-4; D possibly corresponds to TRBD1 (7 bases). Germline V gene data show CDR1 as SGDLS and CDR2 as YYNGEE. V lost 0 bases and J 8 bases, leaving 18 bases between the germline ends. The CDR3 contains 16 residues. CDR3 in amino acids: CASSVAGRTGRDIQYF. CDR3 DNA sequence: TGTGCCAGCAGCGTAGCGGGGAGGACAGGACGCGACATTCAGTACTTC.

This chain links TRBV13 with TRBJ1-3; D unresolved. The CDR3 loop spans 15 amino acids. V shed 5 bases and J shed 0 bases, with 11 bases lying between them. Germline CDR1 is PRHDT and CDR2 is FYEKMQ (reference sequence). This chain's CDR3 is CASSADTDSGNTIYF. CDR3 DNA: TGTGCCAGCAGCGCCGACACGGACTCTGGAAACACCATATATTTT.

Only a few counts were recorded for this clone. The gene calls are TRBV19 and TRBJ2-1; TRBD1 matches at 7 bases. The germline CDR1 and CDR2 sequences are LNHDA and SQIVND (reference sequence). The length of the CDR3 is 15 residues. The V segment lost 4 bases and the J segment 0 bases; nucleotides outside the gene matches: 3. CDR3 DNA: TGTGCCAGTAGTAGGGACAGTTTCTCCTACAATGAGCAGTTCTTC. Its protein is CASSRDSFSYNEQFF.

The chain has TRBV4-1 and TRBJ2-2; possible D gene TRBD2, 6 bases. The germline V gene has CDR1 MGHRA and CDR2 YSYEKL. Trimming shortened V by 1 base and J by 0 bases, and 9 bases separated the two germline ends. The CDR3 has 16 amino acids. This CDR3 is CASSQVIAANTGELFF. The CDR3 DNA follows: TGCGCCAGCAGCCAAGTAATAGCGGCGAACACCGGGGAGCTGTTTTTT.

The V gene is TRBV7-6, the J gene TRBJ2-2, with 8 nucleotides matching TRBD1. The CDR3 loop spans 15 amino acids. J lost 0 bases, V lost 6 bases, and 3 bases had no gene match. Germline V lookup: CDR1 SGHVS, CDR2 FNYEAQ. CDR3 amino acids: CASRQGASNTGELFF. The CDR3 DNA reads as TGTGCCAGCAGGCAGGGGGCCTCGAACACCGGGGAGCTGTTTTTT. The complete variable domain, with remaining parts taken from reference TRBV7-6 and TRBJ2-2, reads GAGVSQSPRYKVTKRGQDVALRCDPISGHVSLYWYRQALGQGPEFLTYFNYEAQQDKSGLPNDRFSAERPEGSISTLTIQRTEQRDSAMYRCASRQGASNTGELFFGEGSRLTVL.

The rearrangement links TRBV5-5 to TRBJ1-1; D call uncertain. Trimming took 1 base from V and 3 from J, leaving 4 bases between them. Germline values: CDR1 SGHKS, CDR2 YYEKEE (reference sequence). CDR3 length: 12 amino acids. CDR3 coding DNA: TGTGCCAGCAGCTTGAGGTACACTGAAGCTTTCTTT. Protein product: CASSLRYTEAFF.